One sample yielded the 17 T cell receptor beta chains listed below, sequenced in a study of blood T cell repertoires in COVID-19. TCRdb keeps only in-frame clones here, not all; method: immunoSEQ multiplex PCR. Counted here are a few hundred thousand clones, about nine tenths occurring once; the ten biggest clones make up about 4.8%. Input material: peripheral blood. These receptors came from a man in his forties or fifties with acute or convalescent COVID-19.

CDR3: CASSLSSGQGGYGYTF. CDR3 DNA: TGCGCCAGCAGCTTGAGTTCTGGACAGGGCGGCTATGGCTACACCTTC. V is TRBV5-1 and J is TRBJ1-2, with 8 bases aligning to TRBD1. The CDR3 spans 16 residues. The V gene's germline CDR1 is SGHRS and CDR2 YFSETQ. The V segment lost 1 base and the J segment 4 bases; nucleotides outside the gene matches: 9.

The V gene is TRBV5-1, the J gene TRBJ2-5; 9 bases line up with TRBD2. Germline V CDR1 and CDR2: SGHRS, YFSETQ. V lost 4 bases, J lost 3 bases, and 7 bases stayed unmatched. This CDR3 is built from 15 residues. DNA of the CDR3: TGCGCCAGCAGCACAAAGCGGGGGGCCGAAGAGACCCAGTACTTC. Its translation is CASSTKRGAEETQYF.

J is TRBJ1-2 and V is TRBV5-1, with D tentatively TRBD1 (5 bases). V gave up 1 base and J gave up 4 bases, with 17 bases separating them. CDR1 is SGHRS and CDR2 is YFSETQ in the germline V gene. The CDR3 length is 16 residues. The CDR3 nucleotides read TGCGCCAGCAGCTTGACGAGACAGTCAAAACTCTATGGCTACACCTTC. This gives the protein CASSLTRQSKLYGYTF.

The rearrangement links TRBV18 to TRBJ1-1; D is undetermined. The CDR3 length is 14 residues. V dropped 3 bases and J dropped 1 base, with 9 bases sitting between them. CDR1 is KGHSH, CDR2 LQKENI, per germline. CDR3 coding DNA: TGTGCCAGCTCACCGTTCTACGAGAACACTGAAGCTTTCTTT. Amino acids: CASSPFYENTEAFF.

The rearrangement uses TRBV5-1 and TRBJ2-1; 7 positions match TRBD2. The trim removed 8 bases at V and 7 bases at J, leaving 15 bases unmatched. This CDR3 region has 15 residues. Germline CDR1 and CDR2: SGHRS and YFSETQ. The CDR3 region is CASSIAGPLGNEQFF. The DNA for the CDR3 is TGCGCCAGTAGCATAGCGGGTCCTCTGGGTAATGAGCAGTTCTTC.

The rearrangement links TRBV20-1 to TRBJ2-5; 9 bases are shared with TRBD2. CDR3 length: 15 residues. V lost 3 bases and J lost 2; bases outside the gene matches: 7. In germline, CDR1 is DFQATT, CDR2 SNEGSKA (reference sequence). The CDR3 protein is CSASRAGGPQETQYF. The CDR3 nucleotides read TGCAGTGCTAGTCGAGCGGGGGGCCCTCAAGAGACCCAGTACTTC.

The CDR3: CASSLQGWGTDTQYF. The CDR3 region has the DNA TGTGCCAGCAGTCTACAGGGTTGGGGCACAGATACGCAGTATTTT. J is TRBJ2-3 and V is TRBV6-5; possibly TRBD1 for D (6 bases). CDR3 length: 15 amino acids. Germline V gene lookup returns CDR1 MNHEY and CDR2 SVGAGI. Trimming pared 5 bases from V and 1 base from J, leaving 13 bases between.

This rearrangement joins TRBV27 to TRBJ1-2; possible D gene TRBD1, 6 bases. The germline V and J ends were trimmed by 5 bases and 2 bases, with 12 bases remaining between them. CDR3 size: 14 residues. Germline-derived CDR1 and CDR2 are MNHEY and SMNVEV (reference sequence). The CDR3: CASSRGDRNYGYTF. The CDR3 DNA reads TGTGCCAGCAGTAGGGGAGACAGGAACTATGGCTACACCTTC.

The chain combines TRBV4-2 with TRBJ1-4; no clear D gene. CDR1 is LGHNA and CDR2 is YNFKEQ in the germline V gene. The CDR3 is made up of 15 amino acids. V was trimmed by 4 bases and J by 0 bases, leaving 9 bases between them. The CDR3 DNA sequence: TGTGCCAGCAGCCCCAAACCGGCAACTAATGAAAAACTGTTTTTT. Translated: CASSPKPATNEKLFF.

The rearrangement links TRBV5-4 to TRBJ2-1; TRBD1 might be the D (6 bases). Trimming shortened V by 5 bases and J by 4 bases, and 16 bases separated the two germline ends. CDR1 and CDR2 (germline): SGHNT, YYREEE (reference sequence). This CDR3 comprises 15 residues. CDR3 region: CASRERQETYNEQFF. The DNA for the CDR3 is TGTGCCAGCAGGGAGAGACAGGAGACTTACAATGAGCAGTTCTTC.

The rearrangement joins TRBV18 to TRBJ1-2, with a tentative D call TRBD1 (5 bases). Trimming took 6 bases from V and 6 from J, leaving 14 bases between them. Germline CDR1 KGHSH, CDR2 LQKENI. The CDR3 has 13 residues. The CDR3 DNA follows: TGTGCCAGCTCTGAAGACAGCTTTGATGGCTACACCTTC. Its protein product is CASSEDSFDGYTF.

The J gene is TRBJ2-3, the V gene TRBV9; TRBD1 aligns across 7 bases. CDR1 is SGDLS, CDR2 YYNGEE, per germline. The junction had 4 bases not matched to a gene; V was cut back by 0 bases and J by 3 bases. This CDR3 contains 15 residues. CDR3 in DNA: TGTGCCAGCAGCGTAGGTAGGGGGCGGACAGATACGCAGTATTTT. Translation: CASSVGRGRTDTQYF.

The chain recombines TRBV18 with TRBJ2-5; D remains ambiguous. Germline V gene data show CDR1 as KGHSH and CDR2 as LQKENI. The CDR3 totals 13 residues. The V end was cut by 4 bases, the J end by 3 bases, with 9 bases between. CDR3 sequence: CASSLIQEETQYF. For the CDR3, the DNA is TGTGCCAGCTCACTAATTCAGGAAGAGACCCAGTACTTC.

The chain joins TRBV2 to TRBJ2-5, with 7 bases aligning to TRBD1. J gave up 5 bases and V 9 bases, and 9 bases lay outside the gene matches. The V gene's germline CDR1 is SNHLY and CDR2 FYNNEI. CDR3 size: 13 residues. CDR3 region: CASQPTGMETQYF. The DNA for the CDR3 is TGTGCCAGTCAACCGACAGGGATGGAGACCCAGTACTTC.

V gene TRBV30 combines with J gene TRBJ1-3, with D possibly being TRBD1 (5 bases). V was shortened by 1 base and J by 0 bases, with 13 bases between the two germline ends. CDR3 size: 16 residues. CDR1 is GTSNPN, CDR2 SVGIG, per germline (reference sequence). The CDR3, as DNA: TGTGCCTGGAGTGAAGGACACCACTCCTCTGGAAACACCATATATTTT. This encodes CAWSEGHHSSGNTIYF.

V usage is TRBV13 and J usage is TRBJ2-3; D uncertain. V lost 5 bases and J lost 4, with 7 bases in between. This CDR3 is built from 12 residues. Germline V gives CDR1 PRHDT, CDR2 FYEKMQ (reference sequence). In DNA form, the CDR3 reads TGTGCCAGCAGCCCCCGTGCAGATACGCAGTATTTT. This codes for CASSPRADTQYF.

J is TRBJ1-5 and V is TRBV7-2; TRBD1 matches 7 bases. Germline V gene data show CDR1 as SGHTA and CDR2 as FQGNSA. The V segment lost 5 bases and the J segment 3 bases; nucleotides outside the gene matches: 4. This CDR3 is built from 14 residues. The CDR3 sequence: CASSEQGYNQPQHF. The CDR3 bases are TGTGCCAGCAGCGAACAGGGGTACAATCAGCCCCAGCATTTT. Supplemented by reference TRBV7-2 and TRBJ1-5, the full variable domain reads GAGVSQSPSNKVTEKGKDVELRCDPISGHTALYWYRQSLGQGLEFLIYFQGNSAPDKSGLPSDRFSAERTGGSVSTLTIQRTQQEDSAVYLCASSEQGYNQPQHFGDGTRLSIL.